This T cell receptor beta chain was observed in a study of glioma-infiltrating T cells. The CDR3 totals 13 residues. V was trimmed by 4 bases and J by 1 base, leaving 9 bases between them. Germline assignment: CDR1 SGHRS and CDR2 YFSETQ. TCR alpha and beta CDR3 regions were amplified from RNA using iRepertoire nested multiplex PCR. Tissue mRNA or PBMC total RNA, 100-400 ng, went into one-step reverse transcription and amplification. MiXCR, applied by TCRdb to the multiplex PCR reads, yields one record per CDR3 protein. Of tens of thousands of distinct CDR3 sequences listed, about 23% are singletons. The source is a human donor with low-grade glioma or glioblastoma, undergoing nonglioma brain surgery, or in good health (not recorded which). The chain joins TRBV5-1 to TRBJ2-7; a possible D gene is TRBD2 (5 bases). The specimen was glioma tissue, nonneoplastic brain tissue, or PBMCs (not recorded which). CDR3 sequence reads: CASSPRLSYEQYF. The CDR3 DNA reads TGCGCCAGCAGCCCGCGACTATCCTACGAGCAGTACTTC.